These 25 T cell receptor beta chains came from one sample sequenced in a study of blood T cells in healthy people across ages. It was with a sample-barcoded 5' primer and a J-beta primer mix that a second PCR of about 6 to 12 cycles was run. One entry per CDR3 protein results from TCRdb running MiXCR on the 5' RACE reads. Here the sample spans 660,000 or so distinct CDR3 sequences, about 54% being singletons. The specimen sequenced was blood. The receptor set was obtained from a man in his 60s in good health.

V usage is TRBV7-2 and J usage is TRBJ1-1; possibly TRBD1 for D (5 bases). The CDR3 runs to 15 residues. Trimming removed 3 bases from V and 11 bases from J, with 22 bases in between. Germline CDR1 and CDR2: SGHTA and FQGNSA. The CDR3 region is CASSLGDSGAVGAFF. As DNA, the CDR3 is TGTGCCAGCAGCTTGGGTGACAGCGGGGCCGTTGGGGCTTTCTTT.

Concerning this clonotype itself: One junction end does not reproduce the germline sequence, and a read error may be involved. The chain links TRBV10-3 to TRBJ2-3; 7 nucleotides align to TRBD1. The CDR3 loop spans 14 amino acids. CDR1 is ENHRY and CDR2 is SYGVKD in the germline V gene. The CDR3 loop reads CAISGTGNTDMQYF. As DNA, the CDR3 is TGTGCCATCAGTGGGACAGGCAACACAGATATGCAGTATTTT.

V usage is TRBV12-3 or TRBV12-4 and J usage is TRBJ2-2, with 15 bases identical to TRBD2. With 11 bases clipped from V and 7 bases from J, the junction kept 5 bases outside the gene matches. This CDR3 comprises 14 residues. The CDR3 is CAGGLAGGYGELFF. As DNA, the CDR3 is TGTGCCGGCGGACTAGCGGGGGGGTACGGGGAGCTGTTTTTT.

This chain uses TRBV5-1 with TRBJ1-4, with unresolved D. This CDR3 contains 16 residues. CDR1 SGHRS and CDR2 YFSETQ come from the germline V gene. The germline V and J ends were trimmed by 1 base and 0 bases, with 10 bases remaining between them. The CDR3 sequence: CASSLFTGATNEKLFF. The CDR3 region has the DNA TGCGCCAGCAGCTTGTTTACCGGGGCAACTAATGAAAAACTGTTTTTT.

The chain combines TRBV14 with TRBJ1-2; 7 nucleotides line up with TRBD1. After removal of 1 base from V and 3 bases from J, the junction contained 11 bases not matched to a gene. The CDR3 consists of 17 residues. The V gene's germline CDR1 is SGHDN and CDR2 FVKESK. CDR3 nucleotide sequence: TGTGCCAGCAGCCAAGTGTACGACAGGGCCCCCGACTATGGCTACACCTTC. Protein sequence: CASSQVYDRAPDYGYTF.

The chain carries TRBV7-9 and TRBJ2-7; 11 bases are a match to TRBD2. Germline V CDR1 and CDR2: SEHNR, FQNEAQ (reference sequence). The ends lost 5 bases at V and 6 bases at J; junction bases unmatched: 6. The CDR3 extends over 14 amino acids. CDR3 DNA sequence: TGTGCCAGCAGCCCTGGAGGACTAGCGGGCGAGCAGTACTTC. Its translation: CASSPGGLAGEQYF.

The rearrangement links TRBV2 to TRBJ2-4; 9 positions agree with TRBD1. Judging by the DNA end, TRBJ2-7 fits better; the J call may be wrong. Germline V gives CDR1 SNHLY, CDR2 FYNNEI. This CDR3 comprises 14 residues. CDR3 sequence (DNA): TGTGCCAGCACACGGACAGGGGCTTACTACGAGCAGTACTTC. This sequence encodes CASTRTGAYYEQYF.

The chain is built from TRBV6-5 and TRBJ2-1; D remains unclear. The germline V and J ends were trimmed by 5 bases and 4 bases, with 15 bases remaining between them. In germline, CDR1 is MNHEY, CDR2 SVGAGI. The CDR3 is made up of 15 amino acids. CDR3 DNA sequence: TGTGCCAGCAGTGTTAGCTTAGGTGATTACAATGAGCAGTTCTTC. It encodes CASSVSLGDYNEQFF.

This chain links TRBV5-1 with TRBJ1-1; D is ambiguous. The CDR3 is 15 residues long. Germline-derived CDR1 and CDR2 are SGHRS and YFSETQ. V lost 0 bases and J lost 2, with 11 bases in between. CDR3 amino acids: CASSLATGSNTEAFF. The DNA for the CDR3 is TGCGCCAGCAGCTTGGCCACGGGCAGCAACACTGAAGCTTTCTTT.

The gene calls are TRBV5-1 and TRBJ2-7, with 10 positions matching TRBD1. Trimming at V came to 2 bases and at J to 1 base, leaving 6 bases not matched to a gene. Germline V lookup: CDR1 SGHRS, CDR2 YFSETQ. The CDR3 runs to 16 residues. CDR3 sequence (DNA): TGCGCCAGCAGCTTTTCCGGGACAGGGGTTTCCTACGAGCAGTACTTC. This encodes CASSFSGTGVSYEQYF.

The chain uses TRBV11-2 and TRBJ1-4; no reliable D call. CDR3 length: 14 amino acids. Deletions cut 1 base from V and 13 bases from J, with 16 bases between. Germline lookup yields CDR1 SGHAT and CDR2 FQNNGV. This chain's CDR3 is CASSLATLRHPLFF. The CDR3 nucleotides read TGTGCCAGCAGCTTAGCGACTCTCCGGCATCCACTGTTTTTT. Using reference TRBV11-2 and TRBJ1-4 for the parts outside the CDR3, the full variable domain is EAGVAQSPRYKIIEKRQSVAFWCNPISGHATLYWYQQILGQGPKLLIQFQNNGVVDDSQLPKDRFSAERLKGVDSTLKIQPAKLEDSAVYLCASSLATLRHPLFFGSGTQLSVL.

The chain combines TRBV3-1 with TRBJ1-1; TRBD1 aligns across 11 bases. There are 16 residues in the CDR3. From germline, CDR1 is LGHDT and CDR2 YNNKEL (reference sequence). V shed 2 bases and J 6 bases; nucleotides not matched to a gene: 8. CDR3 DNA sequence: TGTGCCAGCAGCCAACCCGGACAGGGGGCTTGGTCTGAAGCTTTCTTT. As protein: CASSQPGQGAWSEAFF.

The chain recombines TRBV5-1 with TRBJ2-7; D is unresolved. The CDR3 length is 15 residues. Germline CDR1 is SGHRS and CDR2 is YFSETQ. With 5 bases removed from V and 0 bases from J, the gap between germline ends came to 15 bases. The CDR3 sequence is CASSIGFRFSYEQYF. As DNA, the CDR3 is TGCGCCAGCAGTATTGGGTTCAGGTTCTCCTACGAGCAGTACTTC.

The chain carries TRBV15 and TRBJ2-7; possibly TRBD1 for D (6 bases). In germline, CDR1 is LNHNV, CDR2 YYDKDF (reference sequence). The CDR3 length is 15 residues. V was cut by 0 bases and J by 2 bases, with 11 bases left in between. The CDR3 DNA reads TGTGCCACCAGCAGAGATTTCGGGACAACCTACGAGCAGTACTTC. Translated, it gives CATSRDFGTTYEQYF.

The genes are TRBV7-8 and TRBJ2-1; TRBD2 matches at 10 bases. Germline-derived CDR1 and CDR2 are SGHVS and FQNEAQ. The CDR3 contains 15 residues. The V gene end was trimmed by 3 bases and the J gene end by 5 bases; junction bases not matched to a gene: 4. The CDR3 spells CASSLQLAGNNEQFF. CDR3 DNA sequence: TGTGCCAGCAGCTTGCAACTAGCGGGGAACAATGAGCAGTTCTTC.

This chain uses TRBV6-6 with TRBJ1-4, with D possibly TRBD1 on 6 matching bases. The V end lost 6 bases, the J end lost 4 bases, and 12 bases lay between the germline ends. The germline gives CDR1 MNHNY, CDR2 SVGAGI (reference sequence). The CDR3 totals 14 residues. Here the CDR3 reads CASSHRAGNEKLFF. CDR3 nucleotide sequence: TGTGCCAGCAGCCACAGGGCTGGTAATGAAAAACTGTTTTTT.

This clonotype was counted only a few times. The chain links TRBV7-2 to TRBJ2-1, with 16 bases lining up with TRBD2. This CDR3 spans 15 amino acids. J lost 8 bases, V lost 6 bases, and 4 bases had no gene match. The germline V gene has CDR1 SGHTA and CDR2 FQGNSA. The CDR3 region has the DNA TGTGCCAGCAGACCGGGACTAGCGGGGGGGCATGAGCAGTTCTTC. Residues: CASRPGLAGGHEQFF.

The chain recombines TRBV2 with TRBJ1-5; no clear D. Germline CDR1 and CDR2: SNHLY and FYNNEI. The length of the CDR3 is 13 residues. The V and J ends lost 7 bases and 2 bases respectively, with 9 bases between them. The CDR3 DNA follows: TGTGCCAGCACCCGTGTTCGCAATCAGCCCCAGCATTTT. Translating it yields CASTRVRNQPQHF.

This clonotype was counted at least ten times. The rearrangement uses TRBV3-1 and TRBJ2-7; D possibly corresponds to TRBD2 (7 bases). Trimming removed 0 bases from V and 0 bases from J, with 15 bases in between. The CDR3 contains 17 residues. In germline, CDR1 is LGHDT, CDR2 YNNKEL (reference sequence). CDR3 sequence (DNA): TGTGCCAGCAGCCAAGATGTGACGGGGGGCAGCTCCTACGAGCAGTACTTC. Encoded protein: CASSQDVTGGSSYEQYF.

To note about this clonotype: Sequence at one end of the junction differs from germline and may be a read error. The CDR3 reads CASSLEGAGASHNEQFF. The CDR3 region has the DNA TGTGCCAGCAGCTTAGAAGGGGCGGGGGCCTCCCACAATGAGCAGTTCTTC. This chain joins TRBV11-2 and TRBJ2-1, with D possibly being TRBD2 (7 bases). Germline CDR1 and CDR2: SGHAT and FQNNGV. The CDR3 has 17 amino acids.

Only a few counts were recorded for this clonotype. This chain connects TRBV29-1 to TRBJ2-3; D unresolved. Germline loops: CDR1 SQVTM, CDR2 ANQGSEA. V lost 4 bases to trimming and J lost 2 bases, with 7 bases between them. This CDR3 region has 12 residues. The CDR3 DNA reads as TGCAGCGTTGGCGGATTCACAGATACGCAGTATTTT. Translated: CSVGGFTDTQYF.

The CDR3 DNA is TGTGCCAGCACCCCCCAAGGGGGACAGGGGGCGTTTTGGCCCCAGCATTTT. This codes for CASTPQGGQGAFWPQHF. The V gene is TRBV4-2, the J gene TRBJ1-5; 12 positions agree with TRBD1. The V gene's germline CDR1 is LGHNA and CDR2 YNFKEQ. Losses at the gene ends were 7 bases for V and 9 bases for J; bases not matched to a gene: 16. The CDR3 length is 17 residues.

This chain links TRBV6-6 with TRBJ2-4; D call uncertain. The germline V and J ends were trimmed by 6 bases and 2 bases, with 8 bases remaining between them. This CDR3 comprises 13 residues. CDR1 MNHNY and CDR2 SVGAGI come from the germline V gene (reference sequence). In DNA form, the CDR3 reads TGTGCCAGCAGCCCCGACCCCAAAAACATTCAGTACTTC. Its protein product is CASSPDPKNIQYF.

The chain joins TRBV11-2 to TRBJ2-6; D uncertain. Per the germline V gene, CDR1 is SGHAT and CDR2 is FQNNGV. V was shortened by 1 base and J by 4 bases, with 5 bases between the two germline ends. This CDR3 contains 14 residues. In nucleotides, the CDR3 is TGTGCCAGCAGCTTAGTTGGGGGGGCCAACGTCCTGACTTTC. It codes for CASSLVGGANVLTF.

This clonotype has only a few counts. The rearrangement uses TRBV29-1 and TRBJ2-1; D uncertain. The end of the DNA aligns better with TRBJ2-7, so the J call may be wrong. Germline V CDR1 and CDR2: SQVTM, ANQGSEA. The CDR3 totals 15 residues. CDR3: CSVGRGRSSYNEQYF. As DNA, the CDR3 is TGCAGCGTTGGCCGAGGACGGAGCTCCTACAATGAGCAGTACTTC.